This T cell receptor (beta chain) emerged from a study of blood T cell repertoires in COVID-19. For the study at large: Both acute and convalescent COVID-19 samples were obtained from the United States, Italy and Spain. T cells, B-cell-depleted T cells, or PBMCs provided the cDNA or gDNA that served as material.

Original processing notes: Nucleated cell number was recorded as an estimate derived from reference gene primer amplification. TCRdb keeps only in-frame clones here, not all; method: immunoSEQ multiplex PCR. The DNA gave D and trimming, while V, J and clone size come from that table. This table holds some 150,000 clones, roughly four fifths found once. V trimming: 5 bases; J trimming: 9 bases; junction bases outside the gene matches: 9. Germline V lookup: CDR1 MNHEY, CDR2 SVGEGT. The CDR3 totals 14 residues. This TCR came from a woman older than 75 in a cohort sampled during active or convalescent COVID-19. The source material was peripheral blood. The V and J genes are TRBV6-2 or TRBV6-3 and TRBJ1-1; 10 nucleotides match TRBD1. This CDR3 is CASSPRDRGRKAFF. The CDR3 DNA sequence: TGTGCCAGCAGTCCGAGGGACAGGGGACGAAAAGCTTTCTTT.